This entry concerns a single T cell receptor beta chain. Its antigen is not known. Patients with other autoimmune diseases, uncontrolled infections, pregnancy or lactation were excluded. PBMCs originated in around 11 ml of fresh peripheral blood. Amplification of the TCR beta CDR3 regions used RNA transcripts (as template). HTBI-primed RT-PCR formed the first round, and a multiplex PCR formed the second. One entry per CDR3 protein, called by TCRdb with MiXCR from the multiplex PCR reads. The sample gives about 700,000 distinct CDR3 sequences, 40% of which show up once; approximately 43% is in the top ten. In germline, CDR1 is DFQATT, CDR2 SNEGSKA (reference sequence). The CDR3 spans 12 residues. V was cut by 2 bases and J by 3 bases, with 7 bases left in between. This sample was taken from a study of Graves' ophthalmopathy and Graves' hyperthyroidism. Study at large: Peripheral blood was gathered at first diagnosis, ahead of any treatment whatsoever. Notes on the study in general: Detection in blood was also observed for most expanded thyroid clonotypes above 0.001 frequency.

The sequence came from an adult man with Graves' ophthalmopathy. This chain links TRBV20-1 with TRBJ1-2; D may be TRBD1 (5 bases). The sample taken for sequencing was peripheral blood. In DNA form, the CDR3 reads TGCAGTGCTAGATGGGGGGACTATGGCTACACCTTC. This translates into CSARWGDYGYTF.